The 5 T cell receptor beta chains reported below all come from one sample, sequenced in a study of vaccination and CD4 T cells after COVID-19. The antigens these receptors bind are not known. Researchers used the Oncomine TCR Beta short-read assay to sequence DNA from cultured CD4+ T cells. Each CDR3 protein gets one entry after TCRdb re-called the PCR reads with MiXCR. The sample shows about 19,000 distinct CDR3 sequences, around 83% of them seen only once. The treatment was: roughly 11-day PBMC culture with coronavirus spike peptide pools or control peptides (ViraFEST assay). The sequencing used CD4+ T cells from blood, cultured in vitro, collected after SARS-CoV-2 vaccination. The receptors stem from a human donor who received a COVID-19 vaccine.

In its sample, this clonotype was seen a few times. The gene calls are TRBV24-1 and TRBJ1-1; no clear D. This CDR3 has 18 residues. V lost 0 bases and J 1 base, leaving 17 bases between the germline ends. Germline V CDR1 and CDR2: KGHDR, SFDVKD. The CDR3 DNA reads TGTGCCACCAGTGATTTGATTTATGGGAGCCTGGGGAACACTGAAGCTTTCTTT. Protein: CATSDLIYGSLGNTEAFF.

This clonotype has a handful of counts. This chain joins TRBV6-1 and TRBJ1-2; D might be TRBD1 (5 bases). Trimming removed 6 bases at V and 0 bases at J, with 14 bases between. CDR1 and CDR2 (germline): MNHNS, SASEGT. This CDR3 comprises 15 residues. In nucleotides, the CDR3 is TGTGCCAGCAGATTCCGTCGGGACTCTAACTATGGCTACACCTTC. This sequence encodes CASRFRRDSNYGYTF.

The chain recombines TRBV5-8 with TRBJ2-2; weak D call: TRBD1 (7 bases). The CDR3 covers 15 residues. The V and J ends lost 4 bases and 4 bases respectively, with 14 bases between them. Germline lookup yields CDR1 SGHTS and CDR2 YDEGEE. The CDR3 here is CASSVRQGGTGELFF. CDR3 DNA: TGTGCCAGCAGCGTCCGACAGGGAGGCACCGGGGAGCTGTTTTTT.

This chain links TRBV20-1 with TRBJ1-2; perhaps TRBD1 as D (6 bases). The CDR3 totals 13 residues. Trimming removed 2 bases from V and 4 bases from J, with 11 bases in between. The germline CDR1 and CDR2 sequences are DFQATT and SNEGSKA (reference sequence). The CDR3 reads CSARKDSFYGYTF. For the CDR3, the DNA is TGCAGTGCTAGAAAGGACAGTTTCTATGGCTACACCTTC.

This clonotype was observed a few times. The CDR3 nucleotides read TGTGCCAGTAGTATCGGACAGGGAAACTCCTACGAGCAGTACTTC. This codes for CASSIGQGNSYEQYF. This chain joins TRBV19 and TRBJ2-7; 8 nucleotides line up with TRBD1. Germline V gene sequence: CDR1 LNHDA, CDR2 SQIVND (reference sequence). V lost 3 bases, J lost 0 bases, and 4 bases stayed unmatched. The CDR3 contains 15 residues.